This TCR beta chain derives from a study of blood T cell repertoires in COVID-19. Here immunoSEQ multiplex PCR was the method, and the copy in TCRdb shows in-frame clones only, minus some. Among roughly 160,000 clones listed, approximately 80% were seen once. After removal of 4 bases from V and 2 bases from J, the junction contained 8 bases not matched to a gene. The germline V gene has CDR1 SGHRS and CDR2 YFSETQ. This CDR3 region has 15 residues. Participants' own reports of clinical history determined their cohort assignment. The J gene is TRBJ2-7, the V gene TRBV5-1, with 8 bases matching TRBD1. Sample: PBMCs or T cells enriched from blood (not recorded which). The sequence was obtained from an older woman who had recovered from COVID-19. CDR3 region: CASSPYRQGPYEQYF. The CDR3, as DNA: TGCGCCAGCAGCCCCTATAGACAGGGGCCCTACGAGCAGTACTTC.